Presented here are 23 T cell receptor beta chains from one specimen sequenced in a study of CD8+ T cells in alopecia areata. Sequencing relied on a cDNA template that was reverse transcribed from extracted RNA. Clones were sequenced by immunoSEQ multiplex PCR, and TCRdb holds only the in-frame ones, with some missing. Observed are 200,000 to 300,000 clones, no singletons, with the top ten taking 1.2%. Cell sorting was performed on pooled cutaneous lymph node cells with CD4, CD8alpha, NKG2D, NKG2ACE and other markers. Input material: CD4+ T cells sorted from a lymph node. The receptors stem from a C3H/HeJ mouse with alopecia areata. The strain's MHC type: H2-k.

In regard to this clone: Gene labels here are mouse ones. Read data end 4 residues before the CDR3 end; the end is taken from the germline J gene. The chain couples TRBV13-1 to TRBJ2-5, with a weak D call TRBD1 (7 bases). Germline CDR1 NSHNY, CDR2 SYGAGN. The CDR3 covers 15 residues. The V end lost 2 bases, the J end lost 2 bases, and 12 bases lay between the germline ends. The CDR3 sequence: CASSEPGGSQDTQYF. CDR3 bases read: TGTGCCAGCAGTGAACCAGGGGGGTCCCAAGAC.

This clone was seen a few times. Mouse names are used for the genes. The DNA ends 4 residues before the CDR3 does, and the rest of the CDR3 is filled in from the germline J gene. The chain recombines TRBV13-2 with TRBJ2-2; D might be TRBD1 (5 bases). Looked up from germline, CDR1 is NNHNN and CDR2 is SYGAGS (reference sequence). Deletions cut 2 bases from V and 4 bases from J, with 12 bases between. CDR3 size: 15 residues. The DNA read from the CDR3 is TGTGCCAGCGGTGACCGCAGGGAGGGCACCGGG. Its protein product is CASGDRREGTG. The full CDR3 protein is CASGDRREGTGQLYF.

This clone was picked up a small number of times. All gene names here are mouse names. The read stops 4 residues short of the end of the CDR3; the missing end is completed from the germline J gene. This sequence joins TRBV29 and TRBJ2-7, with 10 nucleotides matching TRBD2. CDR3 length: 14 residues. In germline, CDR1 is MSHET, CDR2 SYDVDS. The CDR3 loop is CASSLQGLGYEQYF. CDR3 bases read: TGTGCTAGCAGTTTACAGGGACTGGGGTAT.

This clone was counted a few times. Gene and germline names: mouse. The read ends 4 residues shy of where the CDR3 ends; the end is completed using the germline J gene. The chain links TRBV13-2 to TRBJ2-5; TRBD1 matches 7 bases. The CDR3 is made up of 14 amino acids. Germline assignment: CDR1 NNHNN and CDR2 SYGAGS (reference sequence). CDR3 DNA (partial): TGTGCCAGCGGTGATGCGACAGGGCCAGAC. Amino acid sequence: CASGDATGPD. The full CDR3 sequence reads CASGDATGPDTQYF.

This clone was observed a handful of times. Germline and genes: mouse. Coverage ceases 4 residues before the CDR3 finishes, and the germline J gene fills in the end. The chain is built from TRBV17 and TRBJ2-5, with 8 bases matching TRBD1. Germline V CDR1 and CDR2: MNHDT, YYDKIL. V shed 4 bases and J 2 bases; nucleotides not matched to a gene: 5. There are 15 residues in the CDR3. The CDR3 bases that were read are TGTGCTAGCAGTAAATCAGGGGGCGGCCAAGAC. It translates to CASSKSGGGQD. Given in full, the CDR3 is CASSKSGGGQDTQYF. The whole variable domain, remainder taken from reference TRBV17 and TRBJ2-5, is DTTVKQNPRYKLARVGKPVNLICSQTMNHDTMYWYQKKPNQAPKLLLFYYDKILNREADTFEKFQSSRPNNSFCSLYIGSAGLEYSAMYLCASSKSGGGQDTQYFGPGTRLLVL.

This clone was seen only a few times. Mouse gene names and germline throughout. The read terminates 3 residues before the CDR3 end, so the remaining end is supplied by the germline J gene. This chain links TRBV13-3 with TRBJ1-6; 7 nucleotides match TRBD1. TRBJ1-6 is labeled an ORF, and its function is uncertain. The germline V gene has CDR1 NNHDY and CDR2 SYVADS. With V trimmed by 5 bases and J by 2 bases, 4 bases remained unmatched. The length of the CDR3 is 15 residues. Here the CDR3 reads CASRAGTAYNSPLYF. The sequenced CDR3 bases are TGTGCCAGCAGGGCCGGGACAGCCTATAATTCGCCC.

This clone was recorded a few times. The gene names given are mouse names. The CDR3 goes on 4 residues after the read ends, and that part is filled in from the germline J gene. The chain is built from TRBV13-1 and TRBJ2-1, with TRBD1 matching over 9 bases. Germline V gene data show CDR1 as NSHNY and CDR2 as SYGAGN. The CDR3 covers 15 residues. The sequenced CDR3 bases are TGTGCCAGCAGTGATGGGGGGACAGGGCTGGCT. It translates to CASSDGGTGLA. The entire CDR3 reads CASSDGGTGLAEQFF.

This clone appeared a few times. The DNA is omitted, as the CDR3 cannot be located on it reliably, and the CDR3 follows TCRdb's listing. The germline and genes are mouse ones. The chain carries TRBV23 and TRBJ1-2; no DNA check was done on the table's D call, TRBD1. Germline V gene data show CDR1 as KGHTA and CDR2 as FQNQQP. With termini counted, the CDR3 has 15 amino acids. The chain's CDR3 is CAPAVTQGANSDYTF.

As concerns this clone: Here the gene names and germline are mouse. The read comes to an end 4 residues before the CDR3 does, leaving the germline J gene to fill in the end. The chain carries TRBV13-2 and TRBJ2-2; TRBD2 matches 8 bases. The CDR3 contains 14 residues. With 4 bases clipped from V and 1 base from J, the junction kept 0 bases outside the gene matches. Germline V CDR1 and CDR2: NNHNN, SYGAGS (reference sequence). The sequenced part of the CDR3 DNA is TGTGCCAGCGGTTGGGGGGGAAACACCGGG. Protein product: CASGWGGNTG. The whole CDR3 protein reads CASGWGGNTGQLYF.

This clone was recorded a few times. Genes and germline are mouse. From the germline J gene comes the end of the CDR3, since the read stops 4 residues before it. The sample contains more than one DNA sequence encoding this CDR3. The rearrangement joins TRBV13-1 to TRBJ2-7; 8 bases align to TRBD2. Trimming cost V 3 bases and J 0 bases; bases outside gene matches: 2. This CDR3 contains 14 residues. Per germline, CDR1 NSHNY and CDR2 SYGAGN. Incomplete CDR3 DNA: TGTGCCAGCAGTGCGACTGGGGACTCCTAT. Protein product: CASSATGDSY. The full CDR3 reads CASSATGDSYEQYF.

This clone has only a few counts. Gene names denote mouse genes. The CDR3 is cut off 4 residues early in the read; its end comes from the germline J gene. The chain employs TRBV13-2 and TRBJ2-7; D may be TRBD1 (6 bases). Germline loops: CDR1 NNHNN, CDR2 SYGAGS (reference sequence). Deletions cut 0 bases from V and 1 base from J, with 14 bases between. The CDR3 has 16 amino acids. The sequenced part of the CDR3 DNA is TGTGCCAGCGGTGATGCAAAAGGGGGACAATCCTAT. Translating it yields CASGDAKGGQSY. In full, the CDR3 is CASGDAKGGQSYEQYF.

This clone was seen many times. Mouse gene names apply. The sequenced CDR3 bases are TGTGCCAGCAGTGACCTCGACAGGGAGGATGCT. Translation: CASSDLDREDA. The full CDR3 reads CASSDLDREDAEQFF. The V gene is TRBV13-1, the J gene TRBJ2-1; 7 bases match TRBD1. The read falls 4 residues short of the CDR3 end, and the missing part is taken from the germline J gene. V was clipped by 2 bases and J by 5 bases; unmatched bases: 7. Germline assignment: CDR1 NSHNY and CDR2 SYGAGN. CDR3 size: 15 residues.

This clone appeared many times. Gene names and germline refer to mouse. The sequence runs out 4 residues before the end of the CDR3; the remainder is reconstructed from the germline J gene. This sample includes further DNA sequences coding for the same CDR3. The J gene is TRBJ2-5, the V gene TRBV5, with TRBD2 matching over 8 bases. Germline CDR1 reads LGHNA; CDR2 reads YNLKQL (reference sequence). With V trimmed by 0 bases and J by 1 base, 0 bases remained unmatched. This CDR3 spans 15 amino acids. CDR3 protein: CASSQDWGDQDTQYF. Incomplete CDR3 DNA: TGTGCCAGCAGCCAAGACTGGGGGGACCAAGAC.

This clone was recorded a few times. Gene names are the mouse ones. The read finishes 4 residues shy of the CDR3 end, and the germline J gene is used to complete it. Additional DNA sequences in this sample encode the identical CDR3. The chain joins TRBV1 to TRBJ2-3, with D maybe TRBD2 (6 bases). The CDR3 runs to 15 residues. The V and J ends lost 1 base and 0 bases respectively, with 8 bases between them. Germline assignment: CDR1 NSQYPW and CDR2 LRSPGD (reference sequence). The CDR3 sequence is CTCSAATGSAETLYF. The covered CDR3 bases are TGCACCTGCAGTGCAGCGACTGGAAGTGCAGAA.

This clone showed up just a few times. Gene names denote mouse genes. Read data end 4 residues before the CDR3 end; the end is taken from the germline J gene. J is TRBJ2-1 and V is TRBV21; 7 bases line up with TRBD1. TRBV21 is known as an ORF, though its function is uncertain. The trim removed 3 bases at V and 4 bases at J, leaving 3 bases unmatched. This CDR3 is 14 amino acids long. Incomplete CDR3 DNA: TGTGCTAGCAGTCATCCAGGGGGATATGCT. Protein: CASSHPGGYA. The whole CDR3 reads CASSHPGGYAEQFF.

Details on this clone: Here the gene names and germline are mouse. The CDR3 is cut off 4 residues early in the read; its end comes from the germline J gene. This sample also contains other DNA sequences that code for the same CDR3. The chain links TRBV19 to TRBJ2-7; D not resolved. The CDR3 is made up of 11 amino acids. The germline V gene encodes CDR1 FNHDT and CDR2 SITEND (reference sequence). This CDR3 is CASSIGYEQYF. Incomplete CDR3 DNA: TGTGCCAGCAGTATAGGGTAT.

Only a few counts were recorded for this clone. These gene names are mouse names. The read ends 4 residues before the CDR3 terminus; that terminus is restored from the germline J gene. This chain connects TRBV29 to TRBJ2-5; D might be TRBD1 (6 bases). Germline CDR1 is MSHET and CDR2 is SYDVDS. CDR3 length: 14 residues. V lost 6 bases and J lost 1, with 11 bases in between. The sequenced CDR3 bases are TGTGCTAGCAGGCCCGACAGGTACCAAGAC. It specifies CASRPDRYQD. The whole CDR3 reads CASRPDRYQDTQYF.

This clone has only a few counts. Gene labels here are mouse ones. The CDR3 spells CASNRDRAYEQYF. The sequenced CDR3 bases are TGTGCCAGCAACCGGGACAGGGCCTAT. This chain uses TRBV13-3 with TRBJ2-7; 9 bases match TRBD1. The read stops 4 residues short of the end of the CDR3; the missing end is completed from the germline J gene. Germline-derived CDR1 and CDR2 are NNHDY and SYVADS. V shed 6 bases, J shed 2 bases, and the junction held 3 bases outside the gene matches. This CDR3 region has 13 residues.

In regard to this clone: Gene names and germline match the mouse. The covered CDR3 bases are TGTGCCAGCAGTTTAGCGCTAAAGGACAGGGCAAACTCC. It specifies CASSLALKDRANS. The entire CDR3 is CASSLALKDRANSDYTF. The chain combines TRBV15 with TRBJ1-2; TRBD1 agrees at 8 bases. The read falls 4 residues short of the CDR3 end, and the missing part is taken from the germline J gene. The CDR3 loop spans 17 amino acids. CDR1 is SGHND and CDR2 is FRSKSL in the germline V gene. V lost 0 bases and J lost 0; bases outside the gene matches: 6.

This clone turned up a few times. Genes and germline come from the mouse. The read stops 4 residues short of the end of the CDR3; the missing end is completed from the germline J gene. The chain couples TRBV13-1 to TRBJ2-5, with 8 bases lining up with TRBD2. The CDR3 is 16 residues long. Germline V gene data show CDR1 as NSHNY and CDR2 as SYGAGN. V lost 0 bases, J lost 1 base, and 4 bases stayed unmatched. The part of the CDR3 DNA that was read is TGTGCCAGCAGTGATGGTCTGGGGGGACACCAAGAC. Translating gives CASSDGLGGHQD. The whole CDR3 is CASSDGLGGHQDTQYF.

This clone was counted only a few times. Genes here carry mouse names. The CDR3 end is not reached by the read, which stops 4 residues before it; the germline J gene fills it in. This chain joins TRBV19 and TRBJ1-1; TRBD1 might be the D (6 bases). Germline-derived CDR1 and CDR2 are FNHDT and SITEND (reference sequence). The germline V and J ends were trimmed by 5 bases and 3 bases, with 11 bases remaining between them. CDR3 length equals 13 residues. The CDR3 loop is CASSAGTYTEVFF. Partial CDR3 DNA: TGTGCCAGCAGCGCCGGGACATACACA.

About this clone: A much larger clone lies one base from this, so it may be a read error. Each gene name is a mouse one. The read stops 4 residues short of the end of the CDR3; the missing end is completed from the germline J gene. The chain uses TRBV13-3 and TRBJ2-3, with TRBD1 as a possible D gene (6 bases). CDR3 length: 13 residues. CDR1 is NNHDY, CDR2 SYVADS, per germline. V dropped 6 bases and J dropped 0 bases, with 8 bases sitting between them. CDR3 amino acids: CASTDSSAETLYF. The sequenced CDR3 bases are TGTGCCAGCACGGACAGTAGTGCAGAA.

Comments on this clone: The listed genes are named as in mouse. The read stops 4 residues short of the end of the CDR3; the missing end is completed from the germline J gene. This sequence joins TRBV13-2 and TRBJ2-5; TRBD2 matches 8 bases. With 3 bases clipped from V and 1 base from J, the junction kept 1 base outside the gene matches. The length of the CDR3 is 14 residues. Germline CDR1 is NNHNN and CDR2 is SYGAGS (reference sequence). The sequenced part of the CDR3 DNA is TGTGCCAGCGGTGGCTGGGGGGACCAAGAC. Translated, it gives CASGGWGDQD. The complete CDR3 reads CASGGWGDQDTQYF.